This is a list of T cell receptor beta chains from one sample in a study of shared clonotypes between healthy human individuals. The assay was immunoSEQ multiplex PCR, and TCRdb's table has in-frame clones only and misses some. This table has roughly 2.4 million clones, about 94% appearing once. Sequencing was carried out using naive CD4+ T cells sorted from blood. Receptors originate from a man aged 18-30 years in good health. Each CDR3 is given with its conserved first and last residue. Fields, in order: V gene, D gene, CDR3 length, J gene, clone size, CDR3 DNA, CDR3 protein. The D gene is left open where the match is weak. Some rows mark clone size as missing; the rest say once, few, many or name a class of expanded clone.

>TRBV7-6|NA|15|TRBJ1-5|NA
TGTGCCAGCAGCTTAGAGCCCCAGGGCGGTCAGCCCCAGCATTTT
CASSLEPQGGQPQHF
>TRBV7-9|NA|15|TRBJ1-2|NA
TGTGCCAGCAGCTCCCCGAGCTGGGGGCAAGGGGGCTACACCTTC
CASSSPSWGQGGYTF
>TRBV7-9|TRBD2|15|TRBJ2-7|NA
TGTGCCAGCAGCTTGGTCCTAGCGGGAGTCCACGAGCAGTACTTC
CASSLVLAGVHEQYF
>TRBV5-1|TRBD1|16|TRBJ2-2|NA
TGCGCCAGCAGCTTGACCGGGACAGTTCCTACCGGGGAGCTGTTTTTT
CASSLTGTVPTGELFF
>TRBV4-2|NA|17|TRBJ1-6|NA
TGTGCCAGCAGCCACGTCGGGAGGTGGGCAGGGAATTCACCCCTCCACTTT
CASSHVGRWAGNSPLHF
>TRBV9|NA|13|TRBJ1-1|NA
TGTGCCAGCAGCGTAGATCACTTCACTGAAGCTTTCTTT
CASSVDHFTEAFF
>TRBV30|NA|19|TRBJ1-6|once
TGTGCCTGGAGTCCTTACAAACCGGGCCCGAGCTCCTATAATTCACCCCTCCACTTT
CAWSPYKPGPSSYNSPLHF
>TRBV5-8|NA|16|TRBJ1-5|NA
TGTGCCAGCAGCTTGGGGGGCAGGGCGAGCAATCAGCCCCAGCATTTT
CASSLGGRASNQPQHF
>TRBV5-1|NA|16|TRBJ2-5|NA
TGCGCCAGCAGCTTGGCCGCAGGGGCCCTCCGGGAGACCCAGTACTTC
CASSLAAGALRETQYF
>TRBV7-9|NA|17|TRBJ1-4|NA
TGTGCCAGCAGCCTCAAAAGGCCTGACAGCGGTAATGAAAAACTGTTTTTT
CASSLKRPDSGNEKLFF